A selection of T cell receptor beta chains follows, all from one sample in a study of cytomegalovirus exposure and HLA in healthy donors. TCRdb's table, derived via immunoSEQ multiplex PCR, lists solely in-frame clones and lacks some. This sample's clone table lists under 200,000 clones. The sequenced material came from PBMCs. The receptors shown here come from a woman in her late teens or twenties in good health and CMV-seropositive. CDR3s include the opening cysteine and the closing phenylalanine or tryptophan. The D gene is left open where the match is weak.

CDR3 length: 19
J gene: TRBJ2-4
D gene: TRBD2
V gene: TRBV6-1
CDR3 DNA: TGTGCCAGCAGTGAGCCGGACTGGGCGGTAGCGGGGTCCAAAAACATTCAGTACTTC
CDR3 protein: CASSEPDWAVAGSKNIQYF

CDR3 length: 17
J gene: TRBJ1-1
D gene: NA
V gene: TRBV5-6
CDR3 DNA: TGTGCCAGCAGCTTGGGTTGGGCAGGGCTTGGGAACACTGAAGCTTTCTTT
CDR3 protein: CASSLGWAGLGNTEAFF

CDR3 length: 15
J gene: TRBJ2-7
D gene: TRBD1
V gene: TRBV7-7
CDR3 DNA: TGTGCCAGCAGCTTAGCCACCGGGACAGGGGACGAGCAGTACTTC
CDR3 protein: CASSLATGTGDEQYF

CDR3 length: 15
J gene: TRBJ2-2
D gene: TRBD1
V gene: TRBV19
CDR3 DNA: TGTGCCAGTAGGCAGACAGGGGGACGGTCCGGGGAGCTGTTTTTT
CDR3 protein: CASRQTGGRSGELFF

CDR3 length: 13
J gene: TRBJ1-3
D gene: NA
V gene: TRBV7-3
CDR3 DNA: TGTGCCAGCAGCTTGGGCCCTGGGAACACCATATATTTT
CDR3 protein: CASSLGPGNTIYF

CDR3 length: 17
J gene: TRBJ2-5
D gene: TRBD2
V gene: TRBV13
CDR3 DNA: TGTGCCAGCAGCTTAAGCGGGGCTAGCGGGAACCAAGAGACCCAGTACTTC
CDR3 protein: CASSLSGASGNQETQYF

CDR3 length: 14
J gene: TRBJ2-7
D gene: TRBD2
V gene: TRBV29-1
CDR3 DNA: TGCAGCGTTGAATACGGGAGCGGGAGTAACGAGCAGTACTTC
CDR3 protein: CSVEYGSGSNEQYF

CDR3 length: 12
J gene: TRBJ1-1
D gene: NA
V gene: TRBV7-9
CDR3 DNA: TGTGCCAGCAGCCGAGACAGCACTGAAGCTTTCTTT
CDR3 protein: CASSRDSTEAFF

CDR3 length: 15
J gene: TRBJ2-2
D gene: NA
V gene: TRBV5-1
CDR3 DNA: TGCGCCAGCAGCTTGGGGAGGGGAGTACACGGGGAGCTGTTTTTT
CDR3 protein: CASSLGRGVHGELFF

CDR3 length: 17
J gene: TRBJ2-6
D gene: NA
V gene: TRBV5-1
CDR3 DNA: TGCGCCAGCAGCTTGGATGGCAGGGCGTCTGGGGCCAACGTCCTGACTTTC
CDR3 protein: CASSLDGRASGANVLTF

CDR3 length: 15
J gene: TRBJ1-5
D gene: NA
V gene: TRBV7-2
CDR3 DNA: TGTGCCAGCAGCTTAGTTAGAAATAGCAATCAGCCCCAGCATTTT
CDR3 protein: CASSLVRNSNQPQHF

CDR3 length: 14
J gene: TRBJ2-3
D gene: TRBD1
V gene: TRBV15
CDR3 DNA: TGTGCCACCAGAAGGGACAGGGCCACAGATACGCAGTATTTT
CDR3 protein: CATRRDRATDTQYF

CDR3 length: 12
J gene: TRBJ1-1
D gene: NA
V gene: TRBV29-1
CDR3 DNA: TGCAGCGTTGAGACGGGTAGTACTGAAGCTTTCTTT
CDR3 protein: CSVETGSTEAFF

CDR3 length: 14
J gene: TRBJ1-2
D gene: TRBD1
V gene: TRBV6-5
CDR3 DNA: TGTGCCAGCGGTTACAAAGGGGGCGATTATGGCTACACCTTC
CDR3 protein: CASGYKGGDYGYTF

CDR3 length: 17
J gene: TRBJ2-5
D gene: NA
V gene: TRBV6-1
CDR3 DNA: TGTGCCAGCAGTGAGTGGGGCGTGGATAGCGGTGAAGGGACCCAGTACTTC
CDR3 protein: CASSEWGVDSGEGTQYF

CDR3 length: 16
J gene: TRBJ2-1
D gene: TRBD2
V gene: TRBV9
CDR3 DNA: TGTGCCAGCAGCGTAGCGCCTAGCGGGATCTACAATGAGCAGTTCTTC
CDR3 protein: CASSVAPSGIYNEQFF

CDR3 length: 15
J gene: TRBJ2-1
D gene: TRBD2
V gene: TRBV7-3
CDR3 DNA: TGTGCCAGCAGCCCCCTAGCGGGGGGGCCTCATGAGCAGTTCTTC
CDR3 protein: CASSPLAGGPHEQFF

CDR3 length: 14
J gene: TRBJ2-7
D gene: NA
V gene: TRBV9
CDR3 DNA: TGTGCCAGCAGCCCGTTCCCCTCACTCTACGAGCAGTACTTC
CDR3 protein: CASSPFPSLYEQYF

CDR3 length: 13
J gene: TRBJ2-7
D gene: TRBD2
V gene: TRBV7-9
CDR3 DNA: TGTGCCAGCAGCTGGGGGGGAGCGGGGGAGCAGTACTTC
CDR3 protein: CASSWGGAGEQYF

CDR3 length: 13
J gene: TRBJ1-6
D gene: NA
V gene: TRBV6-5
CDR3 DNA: TGTGCCAGCGGGGGGTCCCCAAGCTCACCCCTCCACTTT
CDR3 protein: CASGGSPSSPLHF

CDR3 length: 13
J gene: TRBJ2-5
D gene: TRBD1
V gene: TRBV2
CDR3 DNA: TGTGCCAGCAGAGGGACAGGGCAAGAGACCCAGTACTTC
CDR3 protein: CASRGTGQETQYF

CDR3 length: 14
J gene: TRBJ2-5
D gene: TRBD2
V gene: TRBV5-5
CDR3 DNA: TGTGCCAGCAGCTTGCGGGGGGTATCGGAGACCCAGTACTTC
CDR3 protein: CASSLRGVSETQYF

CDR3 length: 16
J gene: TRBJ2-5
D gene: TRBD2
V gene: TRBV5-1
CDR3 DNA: TGCGCCAGCAGCTTGGCCGGGGCGGGAGGATGGGAGACCCAGTACTTC
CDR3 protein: CASSLAGAGGWETQYF

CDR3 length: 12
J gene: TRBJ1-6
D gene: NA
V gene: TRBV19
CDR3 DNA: TGTGCCAGTGGGCAGGGGAAATCACCCCTCCACTTT
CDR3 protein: CASGQGKSPLHF

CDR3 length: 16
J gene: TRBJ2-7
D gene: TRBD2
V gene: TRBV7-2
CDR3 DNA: TGTGCCAGCAGCGGCCAGACTAGCGGGAATAAATACGAGCAGTACTTC
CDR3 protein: CASSGQTSGNKYEQYF

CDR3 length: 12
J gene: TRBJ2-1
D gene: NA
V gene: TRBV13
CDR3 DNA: TGTGCCAGCAGCTACGGCAGGGATGAGCAGTTCTTC
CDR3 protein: CASSYGRDEQFF

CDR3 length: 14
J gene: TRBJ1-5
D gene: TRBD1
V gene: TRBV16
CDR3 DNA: TGTGCCAGCAGCCAATCTACAGGGGGTCAGCCCCAGCATTTT
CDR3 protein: CASSQSTGGQPQHF

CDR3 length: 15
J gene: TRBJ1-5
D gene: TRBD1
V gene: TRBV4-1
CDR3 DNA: TGCGCCAGCTCTCAGGGGGTTATTAGCAATCAGCCCCAGCATTTT
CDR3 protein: CASSQGVISNQPQHF

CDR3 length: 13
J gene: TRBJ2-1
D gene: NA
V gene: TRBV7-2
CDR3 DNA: TGTGCCAGCAGCTTAACTAGCTACAATGAGCAGTTCTTC
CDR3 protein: CASSLTSYNEQFF

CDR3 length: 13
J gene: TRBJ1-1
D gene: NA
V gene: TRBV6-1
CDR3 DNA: TGTGCCAGCAGGCAGGGGATTCGGACTGAAGCTTTCTTT
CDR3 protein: CASRQGIRTEAFF

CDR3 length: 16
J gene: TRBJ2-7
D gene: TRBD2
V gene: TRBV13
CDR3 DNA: TGTGCCAGCAGCCCCGGCGGGGTAGCGGGAAAGATCGAGCAGTACTTC
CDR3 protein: CASSPGGVAGKIEQYF

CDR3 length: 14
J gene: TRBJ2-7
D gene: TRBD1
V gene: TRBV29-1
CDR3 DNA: TGCAGCGCCGCCGGGACAGGGATGTCCTACGAGCAGTACTTC
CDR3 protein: CSAAGTGMSYEQYF

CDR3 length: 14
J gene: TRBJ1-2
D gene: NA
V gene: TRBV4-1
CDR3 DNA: TGCGCCAGCAGCCAAGGGCAGGGGATCTATGGCTACACCTTC
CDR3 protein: CASSQGQGIYGYTF

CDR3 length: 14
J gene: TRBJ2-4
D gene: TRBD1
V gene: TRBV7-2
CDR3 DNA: TGTGCCAGCAGCCTACAGGGGGCCAAAAACATTCAGTACTTC
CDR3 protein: CASSLQGAKNIQYF

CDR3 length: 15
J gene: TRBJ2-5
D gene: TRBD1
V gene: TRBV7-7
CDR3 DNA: TGTGCCAGCAGCTCCGGACAGGGGCTACAAGAGACCCAGTACTTC
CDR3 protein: CASSSGQGLQETQYF

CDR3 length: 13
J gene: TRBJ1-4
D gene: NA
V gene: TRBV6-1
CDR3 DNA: TGTGCCAGCAGTGATACAACTAATGAAAAACTGTTTTTT
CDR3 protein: CASSDTTNEKLFF

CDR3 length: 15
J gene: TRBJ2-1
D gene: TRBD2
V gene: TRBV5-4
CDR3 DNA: TGTGCCAGCAGCTTACCGGGACTAGATAGTAATGAGCAGTTCTTC
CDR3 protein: CASSLPGLDSNEQFF

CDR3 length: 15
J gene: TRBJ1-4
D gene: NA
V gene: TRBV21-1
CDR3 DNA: TGTGCCAGCAGCAGGGGACAGCGACGCAATGAAAAACTGTTTTTT
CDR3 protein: CASSRGQRRNEKLFF

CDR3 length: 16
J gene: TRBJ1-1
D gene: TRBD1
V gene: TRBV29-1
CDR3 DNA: TGCAGCGTTGAAGTCCGGGACAGGGAGGGGAACACTGAAGCTTTCTTT
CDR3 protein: CSVEVRDREGNTEAFF

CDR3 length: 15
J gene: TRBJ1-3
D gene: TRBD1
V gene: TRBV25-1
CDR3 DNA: TGTGCCAGCAGTGAATGGGACAGGATAGGAAACACCATATATTTT
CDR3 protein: CASSEWDRIGNTIYF

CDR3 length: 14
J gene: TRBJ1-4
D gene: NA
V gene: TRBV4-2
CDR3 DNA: TGTGCCAGCAGCCAAGATGCCGGTTATGAAAAACTGTTTTTT
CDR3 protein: CASSQDAGYEKLFF

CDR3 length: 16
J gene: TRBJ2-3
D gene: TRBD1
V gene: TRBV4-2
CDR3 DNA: TGTGCCAGCAGCCAAGGAGAGGGGGCTGTCACAGATACGCAGTATTTT
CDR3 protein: CASSQGEGAVTDTQYF

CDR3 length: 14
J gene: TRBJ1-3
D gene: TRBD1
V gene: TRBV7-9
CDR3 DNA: TGTGCCAGCAGGAGTGGACAGGGGGAAAACACCATATATTTT
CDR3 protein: CASRSGQGENTIYF

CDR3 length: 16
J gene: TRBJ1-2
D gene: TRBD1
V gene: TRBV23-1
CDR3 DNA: TGCGCCAGCAGTCAATCCCAGGGGGTCAGGGAGGAAGGCTACACCTTC
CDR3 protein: CASSQSQGVREEGYTF

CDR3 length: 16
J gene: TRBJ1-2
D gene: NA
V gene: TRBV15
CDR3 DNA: TGTGCCACCAGCAGAGATCAGGCAGCCTCCGTCTATGGCTACACCTTC
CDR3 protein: CATSRDQAASVYGYTF

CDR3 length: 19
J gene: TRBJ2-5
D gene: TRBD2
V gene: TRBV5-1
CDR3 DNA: TGCGCCAGCAGCGAGGCCGGGACTAGCGGGAGGGCCTTCTTGGAGACCCAGTACTTC
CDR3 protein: CASSEAGTSGRAFLETQYF

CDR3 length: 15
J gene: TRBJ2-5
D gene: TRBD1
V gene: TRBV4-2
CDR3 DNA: TGTGCCAGCAGCCAGCAGACAGGGGGATCAGAGACCCAGTACTTC
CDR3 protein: CASSQQTGGSETQYF